This T cell receptor (beta chain) was identified in a study of early T cells in non-severe SARS-CoV-2 infection. Findings of the study overall: Missing private and CD4 specificities, VDJdb matching favored anti-spike CD8 responses.

TCRdb analysed the 5' RACE reads with MiXCR anew, one entry per CDR3 protein. Here the sample spans more than 30,000 distinct CDR3 sequences, over 6% being singletons. The table lists this clonotype with a few counts. Its antigen is unidentified. Specimen: whole blood, collected at baseline. The source is an adult who was a healthcare worker with PCR-confirmed SARS-CoV-2 infection or an uninfected control (not recorded which).

CDR3 coding DNA: TGTGCCAGCAGCGTAGGGACCGGACTAGCGGGGTACGAGCAGTACTTC. Its translation is CASSVGTGLAGYEQYF. The chain joins TRBV9 to TRBJ2-7; 12 nucleotides match TRBD2. Unmatched junction bases numbered 5, after V lost 0 bases and J lost 4 bases. Germline V gene lookup returns CDR1 SGDLS and CDR2 YYNGEE. The CDR3 spans 16 residues.